This T cell receptor (beta chain) was documented in a study of cytomegalovirus exposure and HLA in healthy donors. Use of 60 Vbeta and 13 Jbeta primers characterized the PCR. In the original processing: Per a later analysis, the number of unique TCR beta chains was approximately 80 million, of which 10 million to 11 million were shared. Here immunoSEQ multiplex PCR was the method, and the copy in TCRdb shows in-frame clones only, minus some. Clone size and the V and J calls come from that table; the DNA yielded D and trimming. The profile covers some 91,000 clones, with 78% appearing a single time and around 0.76% taken by the ten largest. The sample comprised PBMCs. The TCR comes from a woman aged 55-69 years in good health and CMV-seronegative.

In DNA form, the CDR3 reads TGCGCCAGCAGCCAAGACGAGGGGACACAACTTTACAATGAGCAGTTCTTC. Encoded protein: CASSQDEGTQLYNEQFF. The V gene is TRBV4-3, the J gene TRBJ2-1; maybe TRBD1 (6 bases). The V and J ends lost 0 bases and 4 bases respectively, with 16 bases between them. The germline CDR1 and CDR2 sequences are LGHNA and YSLEER. The CDR3 contains 17 residues.